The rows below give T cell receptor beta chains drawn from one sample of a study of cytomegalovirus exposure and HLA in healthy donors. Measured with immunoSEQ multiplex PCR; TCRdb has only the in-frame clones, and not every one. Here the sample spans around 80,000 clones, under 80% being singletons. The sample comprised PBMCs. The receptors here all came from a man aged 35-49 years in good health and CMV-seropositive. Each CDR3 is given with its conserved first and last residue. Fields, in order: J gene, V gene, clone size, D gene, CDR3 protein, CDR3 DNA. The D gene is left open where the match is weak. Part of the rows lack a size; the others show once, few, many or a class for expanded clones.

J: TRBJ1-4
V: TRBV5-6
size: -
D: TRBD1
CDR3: CASGGTGGNEKLFF
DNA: TGTGCCAGCGGGGGGACAGGCGGTAATGAAAAACTGTTTTTT

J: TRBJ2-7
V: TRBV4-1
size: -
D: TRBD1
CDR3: CASTLLQGAVEQYF
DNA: TGCGCCAGCACCCTACTTCAGGGGGCCGTCGAGCAGTACTTC

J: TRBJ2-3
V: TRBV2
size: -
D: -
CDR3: CATQVGRQGKDTQYF
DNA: TGTGCCACCCAAGTGGGGCGGCAGGGAAAAGATACGCAGTATTTT

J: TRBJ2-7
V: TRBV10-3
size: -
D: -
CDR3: CAITEGSLSSYEQYF
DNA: TGTGCCATCACAGAGGGCAGTCTAAGCTCCTACGAGCAGTACTTC

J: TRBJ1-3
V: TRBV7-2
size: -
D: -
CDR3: CASSPGQRNTIYF
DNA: TGTGCCAGCAGCCCCGGACAGAGAAACACCATATATTTT

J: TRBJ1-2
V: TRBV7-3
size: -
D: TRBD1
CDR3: CASSPMGQGRYGYTF
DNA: TGTGCCAGCAGCCCAATGGGACAGGGGCGTTATGGCTACACCTTC

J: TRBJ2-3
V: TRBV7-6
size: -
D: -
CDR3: CASSLSGGVDTQYF
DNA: TGTGCCAGCAGCCTCTCCGGAGGAGTAGATACGCAGTATTTT

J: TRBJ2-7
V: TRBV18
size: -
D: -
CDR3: CASSPVTEAYEQYF
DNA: TGTGCCAGCTCACCAGTAACGGAGGCCTACGAGCAGTACTTC

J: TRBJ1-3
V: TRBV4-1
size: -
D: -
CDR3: CASSQESVSGNTIYF
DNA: TGCGCCAGCAGCCAAGAATCCGTATCTGGAAACACCATATATTTT

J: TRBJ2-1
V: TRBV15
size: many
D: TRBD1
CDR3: CATSRDRGGYEQFF
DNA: TGTGCCACCAGCAGAGATCGAGGGGGCTATGAGCAGTTCTTC

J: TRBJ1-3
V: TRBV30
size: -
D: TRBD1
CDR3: CAWSLGQAGGNTIYF
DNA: TGTGCCTGGAGCCTGGGACAGGCGGGGGGAAACACCATATATTTT

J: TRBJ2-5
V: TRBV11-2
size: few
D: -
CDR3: CASSPPRVGTQYF
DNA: TGTGCCAGCAGTCCCCCCAGGGTTGGAACCCAGTACTTC

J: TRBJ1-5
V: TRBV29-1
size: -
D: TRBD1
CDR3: CSVVDRASNQPQHF
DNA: TGCAGCGTTGTGGACAGGGCAAGCAATCAGCCCCAGCATTTT

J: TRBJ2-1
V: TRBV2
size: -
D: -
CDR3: CASISQALRNNEQFF
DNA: TGTGCCAGCATTAGTCAGGCTCTACGGAACAATGAGCAGTTCTTC

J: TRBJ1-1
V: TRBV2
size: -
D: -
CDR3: CASSEALWRGGEAFF
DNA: TGTGCCAGCAGTGAAGCCTTATGGAGGGGAGGTGAAGCTTTCTTT

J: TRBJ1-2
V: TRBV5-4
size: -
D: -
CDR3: CASSGGQTWNHGYTF
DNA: TGTGCCAGCAGCGGGGGACAAACCTGGAACCATGGCTACACCTTC

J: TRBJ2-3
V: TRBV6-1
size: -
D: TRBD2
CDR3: CASSSLAGGTNTQYF
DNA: TGTGCCAGCAGTTCCCTAGCGGGGGGGACGAATACGCAGTATTTT

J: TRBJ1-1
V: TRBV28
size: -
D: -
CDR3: CASSFGQWNTEAFF
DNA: TGTGCCAGCAGTTTTGGCCAGTGGAACACTGAAGCTTTCTTT

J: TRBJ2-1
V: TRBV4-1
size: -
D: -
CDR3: CASSQTGLDNEQFF
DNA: TGCGCCAGCAGTCAGACGGGTCTAGACAATGAGCAGTTCTTC

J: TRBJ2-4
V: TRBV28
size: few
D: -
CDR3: CASSSLDGAGIQYF
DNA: TGTGCCAGCAGTTCTTTGGATGGGGCAGGCATTCAGTACTTC

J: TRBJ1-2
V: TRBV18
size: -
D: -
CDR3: CASSPILRNYGYTF
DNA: TGTGCCAGCTCACCAATTCTTCGTAACTATGGCTACACCTTC

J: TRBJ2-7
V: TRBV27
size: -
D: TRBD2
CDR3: CASSPSGTPYEQYF
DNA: TGTGCCAGCAGCCCTAGCGGAACCCCCTACGAGCAGTACTTC

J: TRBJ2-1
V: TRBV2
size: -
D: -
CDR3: CASSEIGVAEYNEQFF
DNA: TGTGCCAGCAGTGAAATCGGGGTAGCGGAATACAATGAGCAGTTCTTC

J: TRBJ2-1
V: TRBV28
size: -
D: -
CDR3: CASSSPSGDNEQFF
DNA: TGTGCCAGCAGTTCGCCGTCAGGGGACAATGAGCAGTTCTTC

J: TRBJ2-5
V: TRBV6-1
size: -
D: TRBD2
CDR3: CAATVGTSGAETQYF
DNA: TGTGCCGCCACTGTTGGGACTAGCGGGGCTGAGACCCAGTACTTC

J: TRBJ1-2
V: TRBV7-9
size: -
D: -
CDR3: CASSLDAGAGGYTF
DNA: TGTGCCAGCAGCTTAGATGCGGGAGCCGGGGGCTACACCTTC

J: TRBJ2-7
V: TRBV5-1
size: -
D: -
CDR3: CASRPSERSSYEQYF
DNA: TGCGCCAGCAGGCCTTCCGAGCGGAGCTCCTACGAGCAGTACTTC

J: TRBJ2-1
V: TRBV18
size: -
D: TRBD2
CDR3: CASLEGASGAGGPYNEQFF
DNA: TGTGCCAGCTTGGAAGGGGCTAGCGGAGCCGGTGGACCCTACAATGAGCAGTTCTTC

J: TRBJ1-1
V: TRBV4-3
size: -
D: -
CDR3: CASSQVTGNTEAFF
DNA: TGCGCCAGCAGTCAAGTGACAGGGAACACTGAAGCTTTCTTT

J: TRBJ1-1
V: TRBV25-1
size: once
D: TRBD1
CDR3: CASSPTGQGGMPEAFF
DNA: TGTGCCAGCAGTCCTACGGGACAGGGGGGAATGCCTGAAGCTTTCTTT

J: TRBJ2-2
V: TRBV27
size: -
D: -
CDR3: CASRRGLNTGELFF
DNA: TGTGCCAGCAGGAGGGGACTTAACACCGGGGAGCTGTTTTTT

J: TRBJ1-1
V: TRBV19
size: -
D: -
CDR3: CASSIQAGGGTEAFF
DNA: TGTGCCAGTAGTATTCAGGCGGGAGGGGGGACTGAAGCTTTCTTT

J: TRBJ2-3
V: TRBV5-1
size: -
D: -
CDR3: CASSLYAEGRDTQYF
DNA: TGCGCCAGCAGCTTGTACGCGGAGGGGAGAGATACGCAGTATTTT